Included here is one T cell receptor beta chain sequence, with context. The data are from a study of blood T cell repertoires in COVID-19. About the research overall: Whether acute or convalescent, the COVID-19 samples came from the United States, Italy and Spain. Nucleic acid was either cDNA or gDNA, and it came from T cells, B-cell-depleted T cells, or PBMCs.

Source study methods: Using reference gene primer amplification, nucleated cell counts were estimated. Assay: immunoSEQ multiplex PCR; the TCRdb copy retains only in-frame clones and omits some. V, J and clone size are those of that table, while D and trimming were read from the DNA. The sample consists of some 220,000 clones, around four fifths of them appearing once. Germline V gene sequence: CDR1 SGDLS, CDR2 YYNGEE. CDR3 size: 16 residues. Trimming removed 4 bases from V and 2 bases from J, with 19 bases in between. J is TRBJ2-7 and V is TRBV9; the D gene is possibly TRBD2 (5 bases). The receptor was isolated from a woman aged 55 to 70 with active or convalescent COVID-19. Sequences were obtained from peripheral blood. As DNA, the CDR3 is TGTGCCAGCAGCCCCTGGATGGGCGGGCCTACCTACGAGCAGTACTTC. As protein: CASSPWMGGPTYEQYF.